This is a list of T cell receptor beta chains from one sample in a study of blood T cell repertoires in COVID-19. Profiled with immunoSEQ multiplex PCR; TCRdb holds only in-frame clones, not every one. The table shows approximately 220,000 clones, with just over 85% occurring only once. Sequences were obtained from PBMCs or T cells enriched from blood (not recorded which). The receptors come from a woman in her forties with acute COVID-19. Both conserved end residues are part of each CDR3. A D gene is named only where the DNA matches it firmly. Clone size is given for some rows only: seen once, a few or many times, or a class if the clone is expanded.

j_call d_call clone_size v_call cdr3_aa
TRBJ1-1 . . TRBV28 CASSFSENTEAFF
TRBJ2-5 . once TRBV5-1 CASSLEAAGETQYF
TRBJ2-3 . . TRBV9 CASSPSADTQYF
TRBJ2-7 . . TRBV18 CASSSRAQGSYEQYF
TRBJ2-5 . . TRBV12-3/TRBV12-4 CASSPGVRDQYF
TRBJ2-6 TRBD1 few TRBV6-6 CASSRGQGGSGANVLTF
TRBJ1-1 TRBD1 . TRBV19 CASSIMDRGLGTEAFF
TRBJ2-7 . . TRBV4-3 CASSQDSTSSEQYF
TRBJ2-7 TRBD1 . TRBV25-1 CASSLDRGDEQYF
TRBJ2-5 . . TRBV6-5 CASRALAGHQETQYF
TRBJ1-2 TRBD1 . TRBV13 CASGIGGTGGSGYTF
TRBJ1-1 TRBD1 . TRBV11-2 CASSFDRVQAFF
TRBJ1-2 . . TRBV12-3/TRBV12-4 CASSLSGGYGYTF
TRBJ1-6 . . TRBV19 CASSPHTGSSYNSPLHF
TRBJ1-1 . . TRBV19 CASSIKWGGTEAFF
TRBJ2-3 . . TRBV7-2 CASSHGVGGTDTQYF
TRBJ1-1 . . TRBV7-8 CASSPGVREGITEAFF
TRBJ2-2 TRBD1 . TRBV6-6 CATLGQGGTGELFF
TRBJ2-5 TRBD2 . TRBV5-4 CASSSGTSWGTQYF
TRBJ2-1 TRBD2 once TRBV3-1/TRBV3-2 CASSRLAGGSNEQFF
TRBJ1-5 TRBD1 . TRBV19 CASRDRGRDQPQHF
TRBJ2-2 . . TRBV3-1/TRBV3-2 CASSQETERATGELFF
TRBJ1-1 TRBD1 once TRBV2 CASSAGGWENTEAFF
TRBJ2-3 TRBD2 . TRBV20-1 CSASGPGLAGGPVDTQYF
TRBJ1-2 TRBD1 . TRBV7-9 CASSSGGRTVYGYTF
TRBJ1-2 . . TRBV27 CASSPGTLYGYTF
TRBJ1-2 TRBD1 . TRBV6-5 CATKPGTGGATGYTF
TRBJ1-4 . . TRBV2 CASSEAHGVGREKLFF
TRBJ1-6 TRBD1 . TRBV7-2 CASSLAGQGVGSPLHF
TRBJ2-1 . . TRBV15 CATSRDPPGGNYNEQFF
TRBJ1-5 . . TRBV6-2/TRBV6-3 CASSYRPGLAWPQHF
TRBJ2-1 TRBD2 few TRBV5-5 CASSLGAGVVEQFF
TRBJ1-1 . . TRBV20-1 CSASRGRETEAFF
TRBJ1-1 . few TRBV28 CASSSGHPNTEAFF
TRBJ1-2 TRBD1 many TRBV3-1/TRBV3-2 CASRNTGGDSGYTF
TRBJ1-3 . . TRBV27 CASSLYAHTGSYSGNTIYF
TRBJ1-1 TRBD1 . TRBV10-3 CAISEGQGAWRIEAFF